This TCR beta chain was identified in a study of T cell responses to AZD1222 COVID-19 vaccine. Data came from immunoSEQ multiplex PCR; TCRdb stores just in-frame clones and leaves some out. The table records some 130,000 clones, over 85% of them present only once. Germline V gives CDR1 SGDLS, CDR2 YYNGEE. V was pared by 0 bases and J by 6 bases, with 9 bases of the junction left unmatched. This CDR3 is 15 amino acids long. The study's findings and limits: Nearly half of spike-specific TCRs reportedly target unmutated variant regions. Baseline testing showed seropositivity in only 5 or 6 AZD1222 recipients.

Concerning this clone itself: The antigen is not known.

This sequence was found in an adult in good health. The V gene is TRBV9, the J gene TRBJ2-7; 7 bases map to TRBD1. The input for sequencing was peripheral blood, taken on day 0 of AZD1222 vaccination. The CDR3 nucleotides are TGTGCCAGCAGCGTAGAGACAGGGCCACTCCGCGAGCAGTACTTC. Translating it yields CASSVETGPLREQYF.